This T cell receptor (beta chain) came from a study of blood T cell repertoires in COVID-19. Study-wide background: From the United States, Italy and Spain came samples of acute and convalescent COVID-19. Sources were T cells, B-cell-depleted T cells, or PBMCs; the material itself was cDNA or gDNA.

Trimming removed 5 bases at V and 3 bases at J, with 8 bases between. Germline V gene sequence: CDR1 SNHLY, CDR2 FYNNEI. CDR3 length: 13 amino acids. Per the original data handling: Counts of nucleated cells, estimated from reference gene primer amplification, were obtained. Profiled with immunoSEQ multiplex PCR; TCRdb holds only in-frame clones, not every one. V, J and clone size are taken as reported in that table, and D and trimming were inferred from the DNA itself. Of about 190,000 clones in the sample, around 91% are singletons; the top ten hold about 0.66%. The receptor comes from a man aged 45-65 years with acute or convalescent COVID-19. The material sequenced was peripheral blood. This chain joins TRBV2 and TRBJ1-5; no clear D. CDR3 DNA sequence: TGTGCCAGCAGTAACAGTTACAATCAGCCCCAGCATTTT. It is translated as CASSNSYNQPQHF.